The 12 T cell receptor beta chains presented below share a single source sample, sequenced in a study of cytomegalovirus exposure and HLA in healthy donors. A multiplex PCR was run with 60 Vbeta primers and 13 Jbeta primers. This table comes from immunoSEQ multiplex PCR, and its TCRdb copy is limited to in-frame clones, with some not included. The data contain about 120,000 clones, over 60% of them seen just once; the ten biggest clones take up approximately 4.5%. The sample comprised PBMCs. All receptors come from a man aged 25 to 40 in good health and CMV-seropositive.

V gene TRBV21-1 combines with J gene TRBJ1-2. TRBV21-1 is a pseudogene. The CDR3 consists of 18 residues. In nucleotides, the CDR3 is TGTGCCAGCAGCAAAGGCGTCGGGGAATGCTGCCTTAACTATGGCTACACCTTC. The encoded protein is CASSKGVGECCLNYGYTF.

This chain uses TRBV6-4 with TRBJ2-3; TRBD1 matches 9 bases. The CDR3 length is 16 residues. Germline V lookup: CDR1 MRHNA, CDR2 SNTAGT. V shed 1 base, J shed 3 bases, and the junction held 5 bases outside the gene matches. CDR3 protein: CASSDLPGQGTDTQYF. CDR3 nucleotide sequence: TGTGCCAGCAGTGACTTGCCGGGACAGGGAACAGATACGCAGTATTTT.

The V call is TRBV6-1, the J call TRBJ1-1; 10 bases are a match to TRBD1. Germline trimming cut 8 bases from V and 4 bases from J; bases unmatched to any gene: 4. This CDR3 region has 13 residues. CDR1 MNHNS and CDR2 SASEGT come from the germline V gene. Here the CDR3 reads CASLDRGSTEAFF. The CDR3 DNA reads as TGTGCCAGCTTGGACAGGGGGTCCACTGAAGCTTTCTTT.

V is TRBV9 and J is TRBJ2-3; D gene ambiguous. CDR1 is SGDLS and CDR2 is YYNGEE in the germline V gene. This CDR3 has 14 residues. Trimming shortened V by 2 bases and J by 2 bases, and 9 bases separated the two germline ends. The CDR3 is CASSVRLVTDTQYF. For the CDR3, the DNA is TGTGCCAGCAGCGTCAGACTCGTCACAGATACGCAGTATTTT.

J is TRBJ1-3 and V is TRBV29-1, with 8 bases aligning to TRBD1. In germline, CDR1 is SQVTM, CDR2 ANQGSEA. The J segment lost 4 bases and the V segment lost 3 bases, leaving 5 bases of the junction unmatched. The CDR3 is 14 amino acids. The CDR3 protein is CSVDRTGLGNTIYF. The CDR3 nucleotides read TGCAGCGTTGACCGGACAGGGCTGGGAAACACCATATATTTT.

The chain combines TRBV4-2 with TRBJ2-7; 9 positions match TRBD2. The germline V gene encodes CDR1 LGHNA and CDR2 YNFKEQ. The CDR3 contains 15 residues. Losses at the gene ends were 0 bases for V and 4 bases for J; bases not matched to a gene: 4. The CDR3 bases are TGTGCCAGCAGCCAAGATGTGCGGGAGGGTTACGAGCAGTACTTC. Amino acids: CASSQDVREGYEQYF.

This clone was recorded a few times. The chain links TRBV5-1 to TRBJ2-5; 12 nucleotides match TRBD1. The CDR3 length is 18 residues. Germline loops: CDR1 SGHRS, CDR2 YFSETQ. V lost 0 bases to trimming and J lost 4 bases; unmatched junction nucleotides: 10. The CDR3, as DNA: TGCGCCAGCAGCTTGGTTTTATGGGACAGGGGGCGAAGAGAGACCCAGTACTTC. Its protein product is CASSLVLWDRGRRETQYF.

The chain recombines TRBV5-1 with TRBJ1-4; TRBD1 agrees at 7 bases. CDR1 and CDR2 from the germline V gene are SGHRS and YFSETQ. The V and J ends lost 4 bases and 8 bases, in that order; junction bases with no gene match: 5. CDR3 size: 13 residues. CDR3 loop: CASSGQGQEKLFF. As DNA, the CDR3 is TGCGCCAGCAGCGGGCAGGGACAGGAAAAACTGTTTTTT.

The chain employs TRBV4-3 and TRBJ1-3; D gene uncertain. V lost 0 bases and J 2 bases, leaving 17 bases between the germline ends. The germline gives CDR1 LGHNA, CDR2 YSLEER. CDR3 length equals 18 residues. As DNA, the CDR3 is TGCGCCAGCAGCCAAGACCCCTATGATAGGAGGGCTGGAAACACCATATATTTT. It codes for CASSQDPYDRRAGNTIYF.

As DNA, the CDR3 is TGTGCCAGCAGCTCTTCCGGACAGGGACGAGAAAAACTGTTTTTT. Its translation: CASSSSGQGREKLFF. The chain carries TRBV7-8 and TRBJ1-4; 8 bases are shared with TRBD1. CDR1 is SGHVS and CDR2 is FQNEAQ in the germline V gene. Trimming took 4 bases from V and 8 from J; bases not matched to a gene: 9. The length of the CDR3 is 15 residues.

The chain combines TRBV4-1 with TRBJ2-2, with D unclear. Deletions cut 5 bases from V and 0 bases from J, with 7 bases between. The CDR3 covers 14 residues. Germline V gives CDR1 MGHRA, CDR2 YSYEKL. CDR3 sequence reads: CASSKATNTGELFF. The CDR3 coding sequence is TGCGCCAGCAGCAAAGCCACGAACACCGGGGAGCTGTTTTTT.

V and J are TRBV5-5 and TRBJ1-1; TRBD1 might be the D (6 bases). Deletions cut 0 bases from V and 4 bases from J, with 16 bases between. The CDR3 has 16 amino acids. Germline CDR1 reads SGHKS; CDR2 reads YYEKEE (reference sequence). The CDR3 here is CASSLAGGGASTEAFF. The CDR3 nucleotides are TGTGCCAGCAGCTTGGCGGGGGGCGGTGCGAGCACTGAAGCTTTCTTT.